The 27 T cell receptor beta chains reported below all come from one sample, sequenced in a study of T-cell reconstitution after alpha-beta-depleted transplantation in children (dated by TCRdb to about 2016). This specimen's treatment or condition label, per the study, means: allogeneic hematopoietic cell transplantation with graft depleted of TCRalphabeta T cells and CD19 B cells. Library generation was performed with PCR. Sequencing was carried out with an Illumina HiSeq 2500. Molecular barcoding was employed in the preparation of TCR libraries, with unique molecular identifiers being used to normalize TCRbeta repertoire quantification. In TCRdb, the public reads were trimmed at Q25 with fastp and aligned with MiXCR, with productive beta chains retained. Merged by CDR3 protein, the rows form single entries marked with the most common genes and DNA. A total of fewer than 750,000 distinct CDR3 sequences appear in this sample, around 27% of them only once. The top ten clones comprise just over 35% of the sample.

The sequencing here drew on PBMCs, taken before TCRalphabeta/CD19-depleted stem cell transplant. All receptors come from a boy in the first two years of life with Wiskott-Aldrich syndrome, due to receive a stem cell transplant.

This clonotype was picked up a small number of times. This chain joins TRBV28 and TRBJ2-7; perhaps TRBD1 as D (5 bases). The CDR3 has 14 amino acids. Trimming removed 10 bases from V and 0 bases from J, with 16 bases in between. Germline V gene lookup returns CDR1 MDHEN and CDR2 SYDVKM. In nucleotides, the CDR3 is TGTGCCACCAATTTGGGGCCTAGCTCCTACGAGCAGTACTTC. Translated, it gives CATNLGPSSYEQYF.

The chain couples TRBV5-1 to TRBJ2-1; 7 bases are a match to TRBD2. Looked up from germline, CDR1 is SGHRS and CDR2 is YFSETQ. The CDR3 extends over 15 amino acids. Trimming took 2 bases from V and 4 from J; bases not matched to a gene: 6. The CDR3 coding sequence is TGCGCCAGCAGCTTACTAGCGTATTCTTACAATGAGCAGTTCTTC. It specifies CASSLLAYSYNEQFF.

This clonotype was detected a few times. The chain couples TRBV6-5 to TRBJ2-3; 9 positions match TRBD2. V was pared by 2 bases and J by 5 bases, with 8 bases of the junction left unmatched. CDR1 and CDR2 from the germline V gene are MNHEY and SVGAGI. This CDR3 contains 16 residues. CDR3 coding DNA: TGTGCCAGCAGTTACCGGCGGGAGGGCGGTAGAGATACGCAGTATTTT. It encodes CASSYRREGGRDTQYF.

The genes are TRBV9 and TRBJ2-1; D gene ambiguous. Germline values: CDR1 SGDLS, CDR2 YYNGEE. The germline V and J ends were trimmed by 0 bases and 8 bases, with 9 bases remaining between them. The length of the CDR3 is 13 residues. CDR3 sequence: CASSVDRAHEQFF. The CDR3 DNA is TGTGCCAGCAGCGTAGATCGAGCCCATGAGCAGTTCTTC. The whole variable domain, filled in from reference TRBV9 and TRBJ2-1, reads DSGVTQTPKHLITATGQRVTLRCSPRSGDLSVYWYQQSLDQGLQFLIQYYNGEERAKGNILERFSAQQFPDLHSELNLSSLELGDSALYFCASSVDRAHEQFFGPGTRLTVL.

The gene calls are TRBV18 and TRBJ1-1, with a weak D call TRBD1 (5 bases). This CDR3 comprises 17 residues. The germline gives CDR1 KGHSH, CDR2 LQKENI. The V end was cut by 2 bases, the J end by 4 bases, with 20 bases between. For the CDR3, the DNA is TGTGCCAGCTCACCAGGGGTCGGCGGCAGGGAGGCCACTGAAGCTTTCTTT. This encodes CASSPGVGGREATEAFF.

The chain recombines TRBV5-1 with TRBJ2-2, with D possibly matching TRBD2 (6 bases). Looked up from germline, CDR1 is SGHRS and CDR2 is YFSETQ. V was pared by 4 bases and J by 3 bases, with 13 bases between. This CDR3 is built from 15 residues. CDR3 DNA: TGCGCCAGCAGCCTACGACTAGGGGACACCGGGGAGCTGTTTTTT. It specifies CASSLRLGDTGELFF.

This clonotype appeared a few times. CDR3 coding DNA: TGTGCCAGCAGTCGACAGGGTTCGTGGTTCTTC. Its protein is CASSRQGSWFF. J is TRBJ2-1 and V is TRBV27, with 7 bases matching TRBD1. Germline V gene sequence: CDR1 MNHEY, CDR2 SMNVEV (reference sequence). V shed 5 bases, J shed 15 bases, and the junction held 7 bases outside the gene matches. CDR3 size: 11 residues.

A few counts support this clonotype. The genes are TRBV7-2 and TRBJ1-1; D is unclear. The CDR3 spans 13 residues. Trimming left V 5 bases short and J 2 bases short, with 9 bases between. The germline V gene encodes CDR1 SGHTA and CDR2 FQGNSA. CDR3 in DNA: TGTGCCAGCAGCCTTCAGATTAACACTGAAGCTTTCTTT. It encodes CASSLQINTEAFF.

This clonotype came up a few times. The rearrangement links TRBV20-1 to TRBJ2-1; D remains unclear. The V gene lost 5 bases and the J gene lost 10 bases, with 12 bases spanning the gap. The germline V gene has CDR1 DFQATT and CDR2 SNEGSKA (reference sequence). The CDR3 loop spans 11 amino acids. In DNA, the CDR3 is TGCAGTGCTTCCACTGTTAGGGAGCAGTTCTTC. Translated, it gives CSASTVREQFF.

The chain has TRBV5-1 and TRBJ1-6; D is unresolved. Trimming shortened V by 7 bases and J by 7 bases, and 18 bases separated the two germline ends. Germline CDR1 reads SGHRS; CDR2 reads YFSETQ. The CDR3 covers 15 residues. In DNA form, the CDR3 reads TGCGCCAGCTCGGAAATGCGGGGTGTAAATTCACCCCTCCACTTT. Its protein product is CASSEMRGVNSPLHF.

This clonotype was picked up a small number of times. The chain couples TRBV29-1 to TRBJ1-5; weak D call: TRBD1 (6 bases). This CDR3 spans 14 amino acids. The V and J ends lost 4 bases and 2 bases respectively, with 12 bases between them. CDR1 and CDR2 (germline): SQVTM, ANQGSEA. In DNA form, the CDR3 reads TGCAGCGTTGCTTGGGGGCCCGGCAATCAGCCCCAGCATTTT. This sequence encodes CSVAWGPGNQPQHF.

This clonotype was observed a handful of times. CDR3 sequence (DNA): TGTGCCAGTAGTATGGTCAGAAGCTACGAGCAGTACTTC. It specifies CASSMVRSYEQYF. This sequence joins TRBV19 and TRBJ2-7; D not certain. Trimming shortened V by 3 bases and J by 3 bases, and 9 bases separated the two germline ends. The CDR3 is made up of 13 amino acids. The germline V gene has CDR1 LNHDA and CDR2 SQIVND (reference sequence).

This clonotype was seen more than once but under ten times. The rearrangement links TRBV12-3 or TRBV12-4 to TRBJ2-1; 7 bases match TRBD2. This CDR3 has 13 amino acids. J lost 4 bases, V lost 6 bases, and 3 bases had no gene match. In DNA form, the CDR3 reads TGTGCCAGCAGGTGGACTAGATACAATGAGCAGTTCTTC. As protein: CASRWTRYNEQFF.

This clonotype was picked up a small number of times. J is TRBJ2-7 and V is TRBV7-9; the D gene could be TRBD1 or TRBD2 (5 bases each). The CDR3 contains 14 residues. V was shortened by 4 bases and J by 2 bases, with 12 bases between the two germline ends. Germline CDR1 is SEHNR and CDR2 is FQNEAQ (reference sequence). This CDR3 reads CASSSGRLTYEQYF. The CDR3 nucleotides read TGTGCCAGCAGCTCGGGACGGCTTACCTACGAGCAGTACTTC.

This clonotype was found a few times. The chain has TRBV5-1 and TRBJ2-1; 10 nucleotides line up with TRBD2. Trimming removed 3 bases from V and 1 base from J; junction bases left unmatched: 7. Germline values: CDR1 SGHRS, CDR2 YFSETQ. The CDR3 consists of 17 residues. The CDR3 reads CASSSRAGLASYNEQFF. The CDR3 nucleotides are TGCGCCAGCAGCTCGAGGGCGGGACTAGCGTCCTACAATGAGCAGTTCTTC.

The gene calls are TRBV15 and TRBJ2-3; 7 bases match TRBD1. V trimming: 4 bases; J trimming: 4 bases; junction bases outside the gene matches: 8. Germline V gene lookup returns CDR1 LNHNV and CDR2 YYDKDF (reference sequence). CDR3 size: 15 residues. CDR3: CATSNRQGPSDTQYF. CDR3 sequence (DNA): TGTGCCACCAGCAACCGACAGGGACCATCAGATACGCAGTATTTT. Full variable domain (remainder filled in from reference TRBV15 and TRBJ2-3): DAMVIQNPRYQVTQFGKPVTLSCSQTLNHNVMYWYQQKSSQAPKLLFHYYDKDFNNEADTPDNFQSRRPNTSFCFLDIRSPGLGDTAMYLCATSNRQGPSDTQYFGPGTRLTVL.

The chain carries TRBV2 and TRBJ2-3; D remains unclear. V was clipped by 4 bases and J by 3 bases, with 8 bases between them. Germline V gives CDR1 SNHLY, CDR2 FYNNEI. CDR3 size: 13 residues. CDR3 sequence: CASSGEWTDTQYF. CDR3 DNA sequence: TGTGCCAGCAGTGGCGAATGGACAGATACGCAGTATTTT. Filled out from reference TRBV2 and TRBJ2-3, the complete variable domain reads EPEVTQTPSHQVTQMGQEVILRCVPISNHLYFYWYRQILGQKVEFLVSFYNNEISEKSEIFDDQFSVERPDGSNFTLKIRSTKLEDSAMYFCASSGEWTDTQYFGPGTRLTVL.

The V gene is TRBV27, the J gene TRBJ2-7, with 8 positions matching TRBD2. The CDR3 length is 13 residues. The V and J ends lost 6 bases and 9 bases, in that order; junction bases with no gene match: 10. Germline CDR1 MNHEY, CDR2 SMNVEV (reference sequence). The CDR3 sequence: CASRFSGAPWQYF. CDR3 DNA sequence: TGTGCCAGCAGGTTTAGCGGGGCCCCTTGGCAGTACTTC.

CDR3 in DNA: TGTGCCAGCATCAAAAAGGGGTCTTTTTCCTCTCGCACCTACAATGAGCAGTTCTTC. Protein product: CASIKKGSFSSRTYNEQFF. This chain links TRBV7-6 with TRBJ2-1; tentatively, D is TRBD1 (5 bases). The CDR3 sequence is 19 residues long. V lost 7 bases and J lost 2, with 27 bases in between. Germline V gives CDR1 SGHVS, CDR2 FNYEAQ.

The genes are TRBV20-1 and TRBJ1-5; D uncertain. This CDR3 contains 12 residues. Trimming removed 5 bases from V and 9 bases from J, with 14 bases in between. Germline V gene lookup returns CDR1 DFQATT and CDR2 SNEGSKA (reference sequence). As DNA, the CDR3 is TGCAGTGCTCTAGGAGGGCCAGGGCCCCAGCATTTT. Its protein product is CSALGGPGPQHF.

Written as DNA, the CDR3 is TGTGCCAGCAGGCCAACTAGCTTCTCCTACAATGAGCAGTTCTTC. Translated: CASRPTSFSYNEQFF. V usage is TRBV12-3 or TRBV12-4 and J usage is TRBJ2-1; D is perhaps TRBD2 (6 bases). CDR3 size: 15 residues. Deletions cut 6 bases from V and 0 bases from J, with 12 bases between.

The chain couples TRBV7-9 to TRBJ2-3; D unclear. The CDR3 contains 13 residues. Germline loops: CDR1 SEHNR, CDR2 FQNEAQ (reference sequence). Between the trimmed V and J ends, which lost 5 bases and 0 bases, there was a span of 6 bases. The CDR3 here is CASSRKSTDTQYF. Written as DNA, the CDR3 is TGTGCCAGCAGCCGGAAGAGCACAGATACGCAGTATTTT. The full variable domain, rest sourced from reference TRBV7-9 and TRBJ2-3, is DTGVSQNPRHKITKRGQNVTFRCDPISEHNRLYWYRQTLGQGPEFLTYFQNEAQLEKSRLLSDRFSAERPKGSFSTLEIQRTEQGDSAMYLCASSRKSTDTQYFGPGTRLTVL.

This clonotype came up once. J is TRBJ2-5 and V is TRBV20-1; the D gene is possibly TRBD1 (6 bases). The germline gives CDR1 DFQATT, CDR2 SNEGSKA (reference sequence). CDR3 length: 13 amino acids. Between the trimmed V and J ends, which lost 4 bases and 2 bases, there was a span of 11 bases. CDR3 protein: CSATGQLQETQYF. The CDR3, as DNA: TGCAGTGCTACCGGACAGTTACAAGAGACCCAGTACTTC.

This clonotype came up a few times. The chain joins TRBV28 to TRBJ2-1, with D possibly being TRBD1 (5 bases). The CDR3 is 15 residues long. V dropped 1 base and J dropped 5 bases, with 12 bases sitting between them. Germline V CDR1 and CDR2: MDHEN, SYDVKM. CDR3 nucleotide sequence: TGTGCCAGCAGTTTATTGCAGGGCTCTCACAATGAGCAGTTCTTC. This codes for CASSLLQGSHNEQFF.

This clonotype has just a few counts. This chain uses TRBV5-1 with TRBJ2-2; TRBD2 agrees at 8 bases. This CDR3 has 18 amino acids. The V gene's germline CDR1 is SGHRS and CDR2 YFSETQ. J lost 5 bases, V lost 4 bases, and 16 bases had no gene match. As DNA, the CDR3 is TGCGCCAGCAGCCGATATCCCCCCAGCGGGAGTGGAACCGGGGAGCTGTTTTTT. Amino acid sequence: CASSRYPPSGSGTGELFF.

This chain links TRBV28 with TRBJ2-1; no clear D. The CDR3 has 13 residues. V shed 2 bases and J shed 7 bases, with 9 bases lying between them. The V gene's germline CDR1 is MDHEN and CDR2 SYDVKM. The DNA for the CDR3 is TGTGCCAGCAGTTTAAAGGTGCGGAATGAGCAGTTCTTC. As protein: CASSLKVRNEQFF.

This clonotype was observed a few times. The chain employs TRBV15 and TRBJ2-7; a possible D gene is TRBD2 (6 bases). Germline lookup yields CDR1 LNHNV and CDR2 YYDKDF (reference sequence). The ends were cut back, 1 base at V and 4 bases at J, with 8 bases in the middle. This CDR3 has 13 amino acids. The CDR3 DNA reads TGTGCCACCAGCAGAGTAGCGGTGTACGAGCAGTACTTC. Protein product: CATSRVAVYEQYF.